This T cell receptor beta chain was sequenced during a study of CD8 T cell repertoires and HIV-1 epitope variants. General observations from the study: Fewer than ten TCR beta clonotypes were antigen-specific, 5 or 6 apparently recognizing autologous or escape variants.

To note about this clone: Its target is unknown.

The CDR3 loop spans 15 amino acids. Germline V gene lookup returns CDR1 SNHLY and CDR2 FYNNEI. Trimming shortened V by 8 bases and J by 3 bases, and 18 bases separated the two germline ends. The repertoire was sequenced with immunoSEQ multiplex PCR; TCRdb's copy has only in-frame clones and lacks some. The profile shows roughly 5,600 clones, less than 65% of them singletons. V usage is TRBV2 and J usage is TRBJ2-3; weak D call: TRBD2 (7 bases). The clonotype was recovered from a male donor with HIV. Specimen: cultured CD8+ T cells derived from PBMCs. The CDR3 loop is CASRMGGGWTDTQYF. The CDR3 DNA sequence: TGTGCCAGCCGAATGGGAGGGGGTTGGACAGATACGCAGTATTTT.